These 8 T cell receptor beta chains were all obtained from the same sample, sequenced in a study of T cells after yellow fever vaccination. TCRdb recomputed calls from the 5' RACE reads with MiXCR, one row per CDR3 protein. Of under 550,000 distinct CDR3 sequences in the sample, about a fifth were seen once. The sample consisted of PBMCs, taken 21 days after the first yellow fever vaccination. All receptors derive from a man younger than 35 who received the YFV17D yellow fever vaccine.

The chain carries TRBV7-2 and TRBJ2-3; TRBD2 agrees at 8 bases. The V segment lost 2 bases and the J segment 6 bases; nucleotides outside the gene matches: 7. The CDR3 covers 15 residues. Germline-derived CDR1 and CDR2 are SGHTA and FQGNSA. For the CDR3, the DNA is TGTGCCAGCAGCTTATCGGGGGGGCGGTTGGATACGCAGTATTTT. Protein product: CASSLSGGRLDTQYF.

This clonotype was found a few times. The rearrangement uses TRBV12-3 or TRBV12-4 and TRBJ2-1; perhaps D is TRBD1 or TRBD2 (5 bases each). V was cut by 6 bases and J by 13 bases, with 25 bases left in between. The CDR3 length is 15 residues. The CDR3 DNA is TGTGCCAGCAGATATACCCCGGAGGCAGGGAATCGTCAGTTCTTC. Protein product: CASRYTPEAGNRQFF.

This clonotype came up a few times. The rearrangement uses TRBV7-9 and TRBJ2-6; either TRBD1 or TRBD2 may supply D (5 bases each). The germline V gene encodes CDR1 SEHNR and CDR2 FQNEAQ (reference sequence). The CDR3 is made up of 15 amino acids. The CDR3 DNA sequence: TGTGCTCCGGGACGGACGGACTCTGGGGCCAACGTCCTGACTTTC. Amino acid sequence: CAPGRTDSGANVLTF.

This clonotype came up a few times. The chain is built from TRBV7-6 and TRBJ2-2, with unresolved D. This CDR3 spans 13 amino acids. Trimming pared 5 bases from V and 6 bases from J, leaving 10 bases between. The germline CDR1 and CDR2 sequences are SGHVS and FNYEAQ. CDR3 amino acids: CASSLGTAGELFF. The CDR3 coding sequence is TGTGCCAGCAGCCTGGGTACAGCCGGGGAGCTGTTTTTT.

In regard to this clonotype: One base away lies a much larger clone, so this may be a sequencing read error. V gene TRBV5-5 combines with J gene TRBJ2-2; 8 bases are shared with TRBD1. Trimming cost V 9 bases and J 5 bases; bases outside gene matches: 9. The germline gives CDR1 SGHKS, CDR2 YYEKEE (reference sequence). The CDR3 sequence is 14 residues long. CDR3 sequence: CANIPGQGTGELFF. CDR3 sequence (DNA): TGTGCCAACATCCCCGGACAGGGTACCGGGGAGCTGTTTTTT.

There are a few counts of this clonotype. The chain carries TRBV5-1 and TRBJ1-1; 11 bases map to TRBD1. The V and J ends lost 0 bases and 3 bases, in that order; junction bases with no gene match: 13. The CDR3 consists of 19 residues. CDR1 and CDR2 (germline): SGHRS, YFSETQ. The CDR3 sequence: CASSLVLPMGQGVDTEAFF. In DNA form, the CDR3 reads TGCGCCAGCAGCTTGGTTTTGCCCATGGGACAGGGGGTCGACACTGAAGCTTTCTTT.

The chain carries TRBV20-1 and TRBJ1-2; tentatively, D is TRBD1 (5 bases). This CDR3 comprises 14 residues. V was trimmed by 1 base and J by 3 bases, leaving 12 bases between them. Germline V CDR1 and CDR2: DFQATT, SNEGSKA (reference sequence). The CDR3 nucleotides read TGCAGTGCTAGAGGAGACGACAGAGACTATGGCTACACCTTC. Residues: CSARGDDRDYGYTF.

The table lists this clonotype with a few counts. This rearrangement joins TRBV29-1 to TRBJ2-5, with a weak D call TRBD2 (5 bases). The V gene lost 7 bases and the J gene lost 1 base, with 10 bases spanning the gap. CDR1 is SQVTM, CDR2 ANQGSEA, per germline. The CDR3 consists of 12 residues. CDR3 residues: CSARGTQETQYF. The DNA of the CDR3 is TGCAGCGCACGGGGTACCCAAGAGACCCAGTACTTC.